This T cell receptor (beta chain) emerged from a study of cytomegalovirus exposure and HLA in healthy donors. Turning to the study itself: The roughly 110 validation repertoires were reported in a later analysis to have been generated on the same platform as the approximately 700 first-cohort repertoires.

Regarding this clone: The target antigen is unknown.

Findings of the study overall: In vitro checks showed that a few CMV-associated chains really do target CMV antigens. According to a subsequent analysis, TCR clusters identified in the first cohort showed a tendency to co-occur across the roughly 120 validation repertoires.

Using immunoSEQ multiplex PCR, the repertoire was profiled, and TCRdb retains in-frame clones only, with some absent. The profile shows roughly 180,000 clones, about 89% of them singletons. The sequence came from a man between 25 and 39 years old in good health and CMV-seropositive. Sequencing was done on a sample of PBMCs.

The CDR3 reads CASSLWERGGYTF. CDR3 sequence (DNA): TGTGCCAGCAGTTTGTGGGAAAGAGGAGGCTACACCTTC. V usage is TRBV27 and J usage is TRBJ1-2, with D hard to call. Looked up from germline, CDR1 is MNHEY and CDR2 is SMNVEV (reference sequence). Trimming shortened V by 3 bases and J by 8 bases, and 13 bases separated the two germline ends. This CDR3 spans 13 amino acids.